The present entry profiles one T cell receptor beta chain with its context. Its antigen remains unidentified. V was cut by 6 bases and J by 4 bases, with 7 bases left in between. The CDR3 runs to 11 residues. The germline gives CDR1 MDHEN, CDR2 SYDVKM. This sample was included in a study of PD-1 blockade in classical Hodgkin lymphoma. Study in general: Patients were given intravenous nivolumab, 3 mg/kg, every 2 weeks.

Notes on the study in general: It was CD4+ TCR diversity, not CD8+, that rose significantly by C4D1. Newly diagnosed patients reportedly had lower baseline TCR diversity than healthy donors.

Every patient was affected by relapse after autologous stem cell transplantation, while exposure to brentuximab vedotin was not uniform. TCRdb's table, derived via immunoSEQ multiplex PCR, lists solely in-frame clones and lacks some. The sample carries 46,000 or so clones, almost 90% recorded once. This sequence originates from a human donor with classical Hodgkin lymphoma. Here the sequenced sample was peripheral blood mononuclear cells (PBMCs), taken at baseline. The chain combines TRBV28 with TRBJ2-7, with a weak D call TRBD1 (6 bases). The CDR3 nucleotides are TGTGCCAGCAGAGGGACATACGAGCAGTACTTC. Translating gives CASRGTYEQYF.